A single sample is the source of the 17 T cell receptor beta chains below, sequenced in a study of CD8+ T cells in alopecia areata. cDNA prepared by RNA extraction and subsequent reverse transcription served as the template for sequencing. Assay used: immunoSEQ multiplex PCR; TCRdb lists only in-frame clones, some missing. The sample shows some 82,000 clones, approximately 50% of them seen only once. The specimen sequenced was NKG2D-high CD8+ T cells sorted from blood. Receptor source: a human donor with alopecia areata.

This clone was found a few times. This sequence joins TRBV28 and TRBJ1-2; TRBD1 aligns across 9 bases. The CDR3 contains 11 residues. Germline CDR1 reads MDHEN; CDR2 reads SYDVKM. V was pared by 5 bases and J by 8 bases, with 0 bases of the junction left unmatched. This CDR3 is CASSTGGGYTF. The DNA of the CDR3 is TGTGCCAGCAGTACAGGGGGCGGCTACACCTTC.

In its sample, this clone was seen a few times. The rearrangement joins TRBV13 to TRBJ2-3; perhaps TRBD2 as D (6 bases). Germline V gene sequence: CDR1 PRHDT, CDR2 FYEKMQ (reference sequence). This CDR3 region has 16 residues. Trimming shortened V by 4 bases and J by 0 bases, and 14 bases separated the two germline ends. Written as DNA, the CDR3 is TGTGCCAGCAGCTCCCCTAGCGCCTCTAGCACAGATACGCAGTATTTT. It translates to CASSSPSASSTDTQYF.

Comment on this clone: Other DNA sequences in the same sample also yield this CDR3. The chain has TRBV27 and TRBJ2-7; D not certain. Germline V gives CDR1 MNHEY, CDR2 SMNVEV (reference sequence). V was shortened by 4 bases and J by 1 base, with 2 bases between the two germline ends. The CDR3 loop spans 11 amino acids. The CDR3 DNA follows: TGTGCCAGCAGTTCATCCTACGAGCAGTACTTC. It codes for CASSSSYEQYF.

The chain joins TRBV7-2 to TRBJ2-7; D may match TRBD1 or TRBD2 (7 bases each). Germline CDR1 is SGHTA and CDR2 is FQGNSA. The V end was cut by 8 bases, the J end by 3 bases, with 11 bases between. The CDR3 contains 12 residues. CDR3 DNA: TGTGCCAGCCAGGGGGGGAACTACGAGCAGTACTTC. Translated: CASQGGNYEQYF.

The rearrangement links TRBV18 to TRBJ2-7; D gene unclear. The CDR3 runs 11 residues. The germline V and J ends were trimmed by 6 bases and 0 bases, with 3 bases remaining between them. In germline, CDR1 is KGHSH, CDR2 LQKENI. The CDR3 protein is CASSISYEQYF. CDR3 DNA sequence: TGTGCCAGCTCGATCTCCTACGAGCAGTACTTC.

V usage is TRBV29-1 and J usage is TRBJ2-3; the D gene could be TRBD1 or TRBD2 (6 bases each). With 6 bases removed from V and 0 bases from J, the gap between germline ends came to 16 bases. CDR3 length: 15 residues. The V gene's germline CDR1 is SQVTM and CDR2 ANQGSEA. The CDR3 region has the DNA TGCAGCGTGGGGGGACAACTATCTAGCACAGATACGCAGTATTTT. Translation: CSVGGQLSSTDTQYF.

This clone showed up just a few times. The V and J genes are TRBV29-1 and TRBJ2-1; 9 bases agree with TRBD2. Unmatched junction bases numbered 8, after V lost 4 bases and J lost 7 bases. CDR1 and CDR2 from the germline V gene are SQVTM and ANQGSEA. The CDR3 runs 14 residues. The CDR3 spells CSVVSSGRVNEQFF. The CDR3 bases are TGCAGCGTTGTTAGTAGCGGGAGAGTAAATGAGCAGTTCTTC.

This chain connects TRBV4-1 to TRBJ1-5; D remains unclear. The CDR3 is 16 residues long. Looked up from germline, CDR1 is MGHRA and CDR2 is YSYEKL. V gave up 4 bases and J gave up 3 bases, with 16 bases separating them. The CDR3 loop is CASSRSRPDLNQPQHF. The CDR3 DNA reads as TGCGCCAGCAGCCGATCACGGCCCGACCTCAATCAGCCCCAGCATTTT.

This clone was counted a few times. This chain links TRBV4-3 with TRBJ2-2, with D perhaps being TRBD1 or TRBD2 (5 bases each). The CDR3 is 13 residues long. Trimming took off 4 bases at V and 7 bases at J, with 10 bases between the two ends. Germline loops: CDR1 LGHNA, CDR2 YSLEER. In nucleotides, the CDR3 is TGCGCCAGCAGCCCCGGGACCGGCGGGGAGCTGTTTTTT. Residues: CASSPGTGGELFF.

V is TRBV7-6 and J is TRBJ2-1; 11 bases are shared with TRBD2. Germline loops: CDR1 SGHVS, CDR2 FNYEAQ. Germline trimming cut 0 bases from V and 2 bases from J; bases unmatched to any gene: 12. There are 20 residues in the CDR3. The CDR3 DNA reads TGTGCCAGCAGCTTAGCGGGGCAGCTAGCGGGAGGCGTCCCCTACAATGAGCAGTTCTTC. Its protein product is CASSLAGQLAGGVPYNEQFF.

CDR3 in DNA: TGCGCCAGCAGCCAAGAAATAGCGGGAGTCGTCAATGAGCAGTTCTTC. It codes for CASSQEIAGVVNEQFF. The chain recombines TRBV4-3 with TRBJ2-1; 9 positions agree with TRBD2. Germline V gene data show CDR1 as LGHNA and CDR2 as YSLEER. The CDR3 totals 16 residues. J gave up 6 bases and V 0 bases, and 6 bases lay outside the gene matches.

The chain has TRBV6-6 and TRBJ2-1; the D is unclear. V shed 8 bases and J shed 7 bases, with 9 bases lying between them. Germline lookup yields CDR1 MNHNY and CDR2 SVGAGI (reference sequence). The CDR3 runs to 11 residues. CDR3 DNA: TGTGCCAGCGAGTTTGGGAATGAGCAGTTCTTC. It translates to CASEFGNEQFF.

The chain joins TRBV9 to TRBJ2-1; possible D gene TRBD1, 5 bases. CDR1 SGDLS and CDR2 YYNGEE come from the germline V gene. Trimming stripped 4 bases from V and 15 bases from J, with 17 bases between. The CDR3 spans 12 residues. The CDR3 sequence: CASSPGWAPRFF. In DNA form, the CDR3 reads TGTGCCAGCAGCCCAGGGTGGGCCCCCCGGTTCTTC.

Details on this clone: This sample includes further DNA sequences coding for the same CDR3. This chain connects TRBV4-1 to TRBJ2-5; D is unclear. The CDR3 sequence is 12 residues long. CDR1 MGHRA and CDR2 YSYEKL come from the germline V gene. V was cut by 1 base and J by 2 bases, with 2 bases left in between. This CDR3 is CASSQGQETQYF. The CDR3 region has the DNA TGCGCCAGCAGCCAAGGGCAAGAGACCCAGTACTTC.

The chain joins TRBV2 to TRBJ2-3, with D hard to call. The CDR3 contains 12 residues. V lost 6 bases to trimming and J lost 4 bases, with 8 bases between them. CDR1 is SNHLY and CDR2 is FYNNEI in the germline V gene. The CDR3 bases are TGTGCCAGCAGGGACGATCCAGATACGCAGTATTTT. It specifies CASRDDPDTQYF.

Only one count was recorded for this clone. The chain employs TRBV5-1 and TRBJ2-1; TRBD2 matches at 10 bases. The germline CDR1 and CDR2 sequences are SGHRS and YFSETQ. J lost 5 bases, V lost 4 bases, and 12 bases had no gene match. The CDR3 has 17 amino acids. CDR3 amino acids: CASSEASSGSRHNEQFF. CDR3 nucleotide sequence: TGCGCCAGCAGCGAAGCCTCTAGCGGGAGTAGACACAATGAGCAGTTCTTC.

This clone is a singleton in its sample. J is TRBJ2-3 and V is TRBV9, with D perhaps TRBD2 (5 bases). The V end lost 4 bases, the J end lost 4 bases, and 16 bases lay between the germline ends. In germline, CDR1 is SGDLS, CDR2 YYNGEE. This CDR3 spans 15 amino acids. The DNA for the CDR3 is TGTGCCAGCAGCCCCGAAGGGCTAGCTCCAGATACGCAGTATTTT. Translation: CASSPEGLAPDTQYF.